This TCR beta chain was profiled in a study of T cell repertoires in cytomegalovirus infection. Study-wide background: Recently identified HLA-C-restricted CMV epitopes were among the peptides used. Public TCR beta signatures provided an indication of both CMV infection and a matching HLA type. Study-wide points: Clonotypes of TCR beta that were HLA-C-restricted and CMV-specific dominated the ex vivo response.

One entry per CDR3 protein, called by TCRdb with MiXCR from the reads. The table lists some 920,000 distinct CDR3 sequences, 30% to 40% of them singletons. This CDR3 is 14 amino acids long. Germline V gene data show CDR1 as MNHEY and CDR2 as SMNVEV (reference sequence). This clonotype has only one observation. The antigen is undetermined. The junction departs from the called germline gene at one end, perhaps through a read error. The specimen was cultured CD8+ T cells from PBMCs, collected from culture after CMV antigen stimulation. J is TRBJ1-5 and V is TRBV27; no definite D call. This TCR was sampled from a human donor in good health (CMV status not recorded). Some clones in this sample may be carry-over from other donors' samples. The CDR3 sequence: CANSPSGRNQPQHF. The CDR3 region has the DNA TGTGCCAACAGTCCCTCTGGACGGAATCAGCCCCAGCATTTT.